The clone carrying this T cell receptor (beta chain) was detected ten times or more. The antigen remains undetermined. In building TCR beta libraries, iRepertoire HTBI primers were used together with Arm-PCR of CDR3 regions. From the multiplex PCR reads, TCRdb called clonotypes with MiXCR, one entry per CDR3 protein. There are hundreds of thousands of distinct CDR3 sequences in the sample; about 16% occur only once, and around 12% lies in the top ten. Time point: newly diagnosed GD, antithyroid drugs for less than 3 months. Extracted PBMC RNA gave rise to the TCR library. The entry originates in a study of regulatory T cells in long-lasting Graves disease. V lost 4 bases to trimming and J lost 7 bases, with 14 bases between them. The CDR3 has 14 amino acids. CDR1 and CDR2 (germline): KGHSY, FQNENV. Study conclusions and caveats: Results may be inaccurate due to the small sample size.

This sample also appeared in a second study, on T cells in Graves' hyperthyroidism and ophthalmopathy.

This material consisted of peripheral blood mononuclear cells (PBMCs), taken at new diagnosis, from a patient treated with antithyroid drugs. The chain employs TRBV16 and TRBJ1-5; no definite D call. The receptor was isolated from a man aged 18 to 30 with Graves disease. The CDR3 DNA is TGTGCCAGCAGCCCCTTCGACTTCCCCCAGCCCCAGCATTTT. This sequence encodes CASSPFDFPQPQHF.